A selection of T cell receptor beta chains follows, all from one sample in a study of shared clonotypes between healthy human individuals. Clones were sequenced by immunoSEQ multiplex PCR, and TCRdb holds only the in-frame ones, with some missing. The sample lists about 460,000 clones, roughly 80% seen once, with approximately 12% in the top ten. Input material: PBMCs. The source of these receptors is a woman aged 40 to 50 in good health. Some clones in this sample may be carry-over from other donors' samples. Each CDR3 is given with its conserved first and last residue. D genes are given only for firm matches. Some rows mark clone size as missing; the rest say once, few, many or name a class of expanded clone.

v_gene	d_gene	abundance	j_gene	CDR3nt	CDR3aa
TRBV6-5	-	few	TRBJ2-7	TGTGCCAGCAGTCAGACGACTGATCTCTCCTACGAGCAGTACTTC	CASSQTTDLSYEQYF
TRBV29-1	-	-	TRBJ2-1	TGCAGCGTTGTGGGGGGCGCCGTCGACGGGCCAACCTACAATGAGCAGTTCTTC	CSVVGGAVDGPTYNEQFF
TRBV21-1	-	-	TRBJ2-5	TGTGCCAGCAGCAAATCCACTTCCAAATCCGGGACAGGGGAAGAGACCCAGTACTTC	CASSKSTSKSGTGEETQYF
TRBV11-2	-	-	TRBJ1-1	TGTGCCAGCTCTAAACCTACGCCTCTGAACACTGAAGCTTTCTTT	CASSKPTPLNTEAFF
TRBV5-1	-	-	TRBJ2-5	TGCGCCAGCAGCTTTATTACGGGCAAAGAGACCCAGTACTTC	CASSFITGKETQYF
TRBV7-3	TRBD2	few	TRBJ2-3	TGTGCCAGCAGCAGCCTAGCGGCCCTGGATACGCAGTATTTT	CASSSLAALDTQYF
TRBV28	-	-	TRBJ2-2	TGTGCCAGCAGTCCCCCGGGTAGCGGGAACACCGGGGAGCTGTTTTTT	CASSPPGSGNTGELFF
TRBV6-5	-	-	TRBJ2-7	TGTGCCAGCAGCCCGACCATTTCGTACGAGCAGTACTTC	CASSPTISYEQYF
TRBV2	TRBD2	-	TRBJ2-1	TGTGCCAGCTCTAGCGGGAGGGCCACTAGCGAGCAGTTCTTC	CASSSGRATSEQFF
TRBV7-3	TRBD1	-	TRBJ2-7	TGTGCCAGCAGCCCCTCCACAGGGGTCGAGCAGTACTTC	CASSPSTGVEQYF
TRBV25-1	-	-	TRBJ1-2	TGTGCCAGCAGTGAATTCTCGGACTATGGCTACACCTTC	CASSEFSDYGYTF
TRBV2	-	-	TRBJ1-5	TGTGCCAGCAGTGACAGTGATAGCAATCAGCCCCAGCATTTT	CASSDSDSNQPQHF
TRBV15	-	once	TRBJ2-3	TGTGCCACCAGCGCCAGGCCAGTGGGCCGGGATACGCAGTATTTT	CATSARPVGRDTQYF
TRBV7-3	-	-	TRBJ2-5	TGTGCCAGCAGCCTAAGTGGGGCCCGAGAGACCCAGTACTTC	CASSLSGARETQYF
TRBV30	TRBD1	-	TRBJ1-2	TGTGCCGCCGGACAGGGGGGCGGCTACACCTTC	CAAGQGGGYTF
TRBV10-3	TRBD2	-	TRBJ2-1	TGTGCCATGGCTAGCGGGAGAGATAATGAGCAGTTCTTC	CAMASGRDNEQFF
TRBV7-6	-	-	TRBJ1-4	TGTGCCAGCAGCGAATGGACCGTCCAAAATGAAAAACTGTTTTTT	CASSEWTVQNEKLFF
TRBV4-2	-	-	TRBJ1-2	TGTGCCAGCAGCTTGGTAACCGGCTATGGCTACACCTTC	CASSLVTGYGYTF
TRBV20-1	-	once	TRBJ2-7	TGCAGTGCTGAAGGGGCTTCCGAGCAGTACTTC	CSAEGASEQYF
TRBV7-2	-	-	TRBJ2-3	TGTGCCAGCAGCCGTTTTGAAGATACGCAGTATTTT	CASSRFEDTQYF
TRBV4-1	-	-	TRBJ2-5	TGCGCCAGCAGCCAAGTCGGATTAGCAGGGGAGACCCAGTACTTC	CASSQVGLAGETQYF
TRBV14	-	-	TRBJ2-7	TGTGCCAGCAGCCAGACCTCCTACGAGCAGTACTTC	CASSQTSYEQYF
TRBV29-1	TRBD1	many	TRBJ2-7	TGCAGCGTTGCCGGGACAGACTACGAGCAGTACTTC	CSVAGTDYEQYF
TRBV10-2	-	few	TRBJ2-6	TGCGCCAGCCTCCAGAGTCGGGCTGGGGCCAACGTCCTGACTTTC	CASLQSRAGANVLTF
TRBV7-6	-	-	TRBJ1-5	TGTGCCAGCAGCTTGATGGGCAATCAGCCCCAGCATTTT	CASSLMGNQPQHF
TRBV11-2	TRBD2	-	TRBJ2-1	TGTGCCAGCAGCTTAGCCCGAGGACTAGCGGGAGGGCTCAACCCGGAGCAGTTCTTC	CASSLARGLAGGLNPEQFF
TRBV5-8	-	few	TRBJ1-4	TGTGCCAGCAGCGGGGATGGGGAAAAACTGTTTTTT	CASSGDGEKLFF
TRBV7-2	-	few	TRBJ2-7	TGTGCCAGCAGCTCCCGGGACGGGGCCTACGAGCAGTACTTC	CASSSRDGAYEQYF
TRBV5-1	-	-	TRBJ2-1	TGCGCCAGCTCCCCTTGGGCGGCTGGTGAGCAGTTCTTC	CASSPWAAGEQFF
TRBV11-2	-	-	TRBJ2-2	TGTGCCAGCAGCCCCAGCGGACTGGGGAGCACCGGGGAGCTGTTTTTT	CASSPSGLGSTGELFF
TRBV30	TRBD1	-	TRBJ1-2	TGTGCCTGGAGTGTCACAGGGGAGGGTGGCTACACCTTC	CAWSVTGEGGYTF
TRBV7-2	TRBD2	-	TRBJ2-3	TGTGCCAGCAGCCCCCGACTAGCGGGAGGGTTGACAGATACGCAGTATTTT	CASSPRLAGGLTDTQYF
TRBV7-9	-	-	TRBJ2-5	TGTGCCAGCAGCTTAGCAGGAGTGACAGGAGGAGAGACCCAGTACTTC	CASSLAGVTGGETQYF
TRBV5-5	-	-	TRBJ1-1	TGTGCCAGCAGCTTGGTAGGGGACACTGAAGCTTTCTTT	CASSLVGDTEAFF
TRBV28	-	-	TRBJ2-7	TGTGCCAGCAGTTTAACCGGGACTTCCTACGAGCAGTACTTC	CASSLTGTSYEQYF
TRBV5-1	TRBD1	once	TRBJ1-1	TGCGCCAGCAGCTTGAGGGGGCAAGGGACTGAAGCTTTCTTT	CASSLRGQGTEAFF
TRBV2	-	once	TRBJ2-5	TGTGCCAGCAGTGGGGGACTCCAAGAGACCCAGTACTTC	CASSGGLQETQYF
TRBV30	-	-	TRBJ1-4	TGTGCCTGGAGTGTACGTGGGCCAGCAAAACTGTTTTTT	CAWSVRGPAKLFF
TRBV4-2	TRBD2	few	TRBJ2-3	TGTGCCAGCAGCCAGGTGACTAGCGAGGACACAGATACGCAGTATTTT	CASSQVTSEDTDTQYF
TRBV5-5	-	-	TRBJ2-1	TGTGCCAGCCAGAGGAACGGACAGAGATACAATGAGCAGTTCTTC	CASQRNGQRYNEQFF
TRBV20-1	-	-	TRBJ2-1	TGCAGTGGTAGCGGAGTCAATGAGCAGTTCTTC	CSGSGVNEQFF
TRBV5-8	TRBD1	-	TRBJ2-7	TGTGCCAGCAGCCCCGGGACAGTAACCTACGAGCAGTACTTC	CASSPGTVTYEQYF
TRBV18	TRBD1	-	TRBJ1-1	TGTGCCAGCTCACTCACCGGGACAGCTGAAGCTTTCTTT	CASSLTGTAEAFF
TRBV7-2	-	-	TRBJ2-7	TGTGCCAGCAGCTTAGGTCGCCGGGTCTCCTACGAGCAGTACTTC	CASSLGRRVSYEQYF
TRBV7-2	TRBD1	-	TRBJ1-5	TGTGCCAGCAGCTTAATGACAGGGGAGGATCAGCCCCAGCATTTT	CASSLMTGEDQPQHF
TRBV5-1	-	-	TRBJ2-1	TGCGCCAGCAGCTTGGCGGGGCGCAGGGTCTACAATGAGCAGTTCTTC	CASSLAGRRVYNEQFF
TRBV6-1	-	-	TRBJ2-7	TGTGCCAGCACCCCCCGCCGTTACGAGCAGTACTTC	CASTPRRYEQYF
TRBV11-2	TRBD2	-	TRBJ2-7	TGTGCCAGCAGCCGACTAGCGGACCTCTACGAGCAGTACTTC	CASSRLADLYEQYF
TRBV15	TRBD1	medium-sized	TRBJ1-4	TGTGCCACCAGCAGAGATTCGGGACAGGGGGCTGAAAAACTGTTTTTT	CATSRDSGQGAEKLFF
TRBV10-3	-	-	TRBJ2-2	TGTGCCATCATGGAGACAGCGAACACCGGGGAGCTGTTTTTT	CAIMETANTGELFF
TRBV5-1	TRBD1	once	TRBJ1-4	TGCGCCAGCAGCTTGCAGGGGGCTGAGGAAAAACTGTTTTTT	CASSLQGAEEKLFF
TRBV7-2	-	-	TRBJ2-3	TGTGCCAGCAGCACACAAGGACAAGTCACAGATACGCAGTATTTT	CASSTQGQVTDTQYF
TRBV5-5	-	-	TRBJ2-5	TGTGCCAGCATGGTCGACAGAGGGGAGACCCAGTACTTC	CASMVDRGETQYF
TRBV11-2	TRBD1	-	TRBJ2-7	TGTGCCAGCAGCCCCCATGGGACAGGGGTCTACGAGCAGTACTTC	CASSPHGTGVYEQYF
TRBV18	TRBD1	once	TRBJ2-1	TGTGCCAGCTCGCCCGACAGGGGGGGATACAATGAGCAGTTCTTC	CASSPDRGGYNEQFF
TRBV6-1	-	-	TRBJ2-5	TGTGCCAGCAGTATAGGGACGGGGAGAAGGGAGACCCAGTACTTC	CASSIGTGRRETQYF
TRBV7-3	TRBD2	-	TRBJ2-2	TGTGCCAGCAGCCCACGGGGACCGCGGGGGGCCGGGGAGCTGTTTTTT	CASSPRGPRGAGELFF
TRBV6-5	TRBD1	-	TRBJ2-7	TGTGCCAGCAGGGCCGGGACGGACAGGTCCTACGAGCAGTACTTC	CASRAGTDRSYEQYF
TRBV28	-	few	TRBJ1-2	TGTGCCAGCAGTGGACTCCCCAACTATGGCTACACCTTC	CASSGLPNYGYTF
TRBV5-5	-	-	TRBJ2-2	TGTGCCAGCAGCCGGGGCAGGGAACCTGGGACCGGGGAGCTGTTTTTT	CASSRGREPGTGELFF